This TCR beta chain was profiled in a study of beta chain features in type 1 diabetes. Since all of the isolated RNA was reverse transcribed, expressed TCRB transcripts were what got sequenced. This table comes from immunoSEQ multiplex PCR, and its TCRdb copy is limited to in-frame clones, with some not included. Of about 900,000 clones in the sample, 15% to 20% were seen once. The CDR3 sequence is 15 residues long. V was trimmed by 1 base and J by 0 bases, leaving 9 bases between them. The V gene's germline CDR1 is SEHNR and CDR2 FQNEAQ (reference sequence). Broader study findings: Among type 1 diabetes patients, VDJ junctions had fewer insertions and more deletions.

This clone was observed a handful of times. Antigen specificity is unknown. This TCR was sampled from a woman between 18 and 30 years old in good health. Input material: naive CD4+ T cells from blood. The chain uses TRBV7-9 and TRBJ1-1; weak D call: TRBD1 (5 bases). The CDR3 spells CASSLVGGMNTEAFF. DNA for the CDR3: TGTGCCAGCAGCTTAGTTGGGGGGATGAACACTGAAGCTTTCTTT.